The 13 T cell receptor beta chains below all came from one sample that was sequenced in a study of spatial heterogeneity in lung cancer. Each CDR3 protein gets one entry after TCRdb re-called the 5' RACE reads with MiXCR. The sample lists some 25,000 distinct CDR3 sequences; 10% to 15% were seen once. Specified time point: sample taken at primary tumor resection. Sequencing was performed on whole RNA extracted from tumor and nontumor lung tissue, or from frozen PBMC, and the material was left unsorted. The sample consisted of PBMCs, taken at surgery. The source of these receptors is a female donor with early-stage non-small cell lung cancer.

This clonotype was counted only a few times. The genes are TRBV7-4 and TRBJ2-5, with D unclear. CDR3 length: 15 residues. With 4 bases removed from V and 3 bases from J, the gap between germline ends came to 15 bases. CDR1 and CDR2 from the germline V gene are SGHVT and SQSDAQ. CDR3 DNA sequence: TGTGCCAGCAGCTCGTCCGGAACCTTGAAAGAGACCCAGTACTTC. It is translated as CASSSSGTLKETQYF.

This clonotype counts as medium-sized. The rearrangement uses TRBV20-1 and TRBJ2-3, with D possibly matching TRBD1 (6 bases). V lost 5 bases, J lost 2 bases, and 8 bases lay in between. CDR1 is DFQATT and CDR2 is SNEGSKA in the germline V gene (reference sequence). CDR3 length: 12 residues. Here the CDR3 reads CSAGQLTDTQYF. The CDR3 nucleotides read TGCAGTGCTGGACAGCTCACAGATACGCAGTATTTT.

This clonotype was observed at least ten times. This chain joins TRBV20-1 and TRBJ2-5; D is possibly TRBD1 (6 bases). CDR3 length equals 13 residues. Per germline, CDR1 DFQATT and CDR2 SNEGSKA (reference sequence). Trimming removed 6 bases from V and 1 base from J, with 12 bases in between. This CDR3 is CSAVGQTQETQYF. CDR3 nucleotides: TGCAGTGCCGTAGGACAGACCCAAGAGACCCAGTACTTC.

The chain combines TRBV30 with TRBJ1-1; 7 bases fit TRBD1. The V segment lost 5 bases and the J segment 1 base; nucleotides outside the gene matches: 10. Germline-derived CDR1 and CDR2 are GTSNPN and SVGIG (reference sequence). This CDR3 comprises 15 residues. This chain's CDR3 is CAWGRGQAGNTEAFF. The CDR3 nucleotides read TGTGCCTGGGGCCGCGGACAGGCGGGGAACACTGAAGCTTTCTTT.

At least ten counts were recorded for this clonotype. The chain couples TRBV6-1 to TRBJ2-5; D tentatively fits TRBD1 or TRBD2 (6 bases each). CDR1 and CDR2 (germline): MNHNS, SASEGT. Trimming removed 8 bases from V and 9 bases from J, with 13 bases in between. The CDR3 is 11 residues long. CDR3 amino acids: CASPRRGSQYF. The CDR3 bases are TGTGCCAGCCCCCGGAGGGGGTCCCAGTACTTC.

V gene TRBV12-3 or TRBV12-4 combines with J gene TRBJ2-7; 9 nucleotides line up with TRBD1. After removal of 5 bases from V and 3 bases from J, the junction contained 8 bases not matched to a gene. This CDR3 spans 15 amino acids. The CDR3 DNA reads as TGTGCCAGCAGTACAGGGGGCGCAAATAACTACGAGCAGTACGTC. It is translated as CASSTGGANNYEQYV.

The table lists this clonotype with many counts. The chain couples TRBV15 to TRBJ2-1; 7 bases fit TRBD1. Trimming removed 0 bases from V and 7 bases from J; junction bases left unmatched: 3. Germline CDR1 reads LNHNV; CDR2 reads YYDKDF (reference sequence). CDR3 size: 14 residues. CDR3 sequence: CATSRDQGVNEQFF. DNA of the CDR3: TGTGCCACCAGCAGAGATCAGGGGGTAAATGAGCAGTTCTTC.

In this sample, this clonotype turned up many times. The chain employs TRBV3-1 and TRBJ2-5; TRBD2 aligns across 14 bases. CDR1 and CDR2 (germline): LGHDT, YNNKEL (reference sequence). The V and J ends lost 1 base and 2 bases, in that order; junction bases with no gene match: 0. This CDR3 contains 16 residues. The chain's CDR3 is CASSQGTSGGQETQYF. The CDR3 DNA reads TGTGCCAGCAGCCAAGGGACTAGCGGGGGGCAAGAGACCCAGTACTTC.

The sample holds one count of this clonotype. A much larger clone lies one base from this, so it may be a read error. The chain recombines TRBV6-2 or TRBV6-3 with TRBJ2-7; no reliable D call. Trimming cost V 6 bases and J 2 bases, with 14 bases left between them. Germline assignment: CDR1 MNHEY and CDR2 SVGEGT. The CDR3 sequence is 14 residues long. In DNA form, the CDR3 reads TGTGCCAGCAGAAACTCTTGGGTTACCTACGAGCAGTACGTC. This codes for CASRNSWVTYEQYV.

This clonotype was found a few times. In DNA, the CDR3 is TGCAGTGCTAGGGGACAAGGTAAAGGGTACGAGCAGTACGTC. Protein product: CSARGQGKGYEQYV. V and J are TRBV20-1 and TRBJ2-7; D possibly corresponds to TRBD1 (6 bases). The CDR3 totals 14 residues. Trimming left V 3 bases short and J 4 bases short, with 16 bases between. CDR1 is DFQATT and CDR2 is SNEGSKA in the germline V gene (reference sequence).

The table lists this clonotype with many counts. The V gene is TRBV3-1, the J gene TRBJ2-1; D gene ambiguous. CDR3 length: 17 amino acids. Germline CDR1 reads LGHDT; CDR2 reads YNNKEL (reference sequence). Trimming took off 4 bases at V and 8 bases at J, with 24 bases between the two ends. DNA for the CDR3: TGTGCCAGCAGCCCAATGCTAGGCCTGGTCCTATCGGATGAGCAGTTCTTC. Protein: CASSPMLGLVLSDEQFF.

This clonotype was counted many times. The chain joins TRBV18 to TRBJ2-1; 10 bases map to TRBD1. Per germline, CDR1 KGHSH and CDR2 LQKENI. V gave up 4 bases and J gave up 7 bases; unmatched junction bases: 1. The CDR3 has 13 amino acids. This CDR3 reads CASSRDRGNEQFF. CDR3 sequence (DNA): TGTGCCAGCTCACGGGACAGGGGAAATGAGCAGTTCTTC.

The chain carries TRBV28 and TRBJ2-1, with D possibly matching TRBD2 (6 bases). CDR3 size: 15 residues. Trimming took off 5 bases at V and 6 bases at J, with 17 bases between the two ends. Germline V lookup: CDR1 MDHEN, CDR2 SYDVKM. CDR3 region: CASSHSPGLTNEQFF. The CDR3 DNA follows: TGTGCCAGCAGTCACTCTCCGGGACTCACCAATGAGCAGTTCTTC.